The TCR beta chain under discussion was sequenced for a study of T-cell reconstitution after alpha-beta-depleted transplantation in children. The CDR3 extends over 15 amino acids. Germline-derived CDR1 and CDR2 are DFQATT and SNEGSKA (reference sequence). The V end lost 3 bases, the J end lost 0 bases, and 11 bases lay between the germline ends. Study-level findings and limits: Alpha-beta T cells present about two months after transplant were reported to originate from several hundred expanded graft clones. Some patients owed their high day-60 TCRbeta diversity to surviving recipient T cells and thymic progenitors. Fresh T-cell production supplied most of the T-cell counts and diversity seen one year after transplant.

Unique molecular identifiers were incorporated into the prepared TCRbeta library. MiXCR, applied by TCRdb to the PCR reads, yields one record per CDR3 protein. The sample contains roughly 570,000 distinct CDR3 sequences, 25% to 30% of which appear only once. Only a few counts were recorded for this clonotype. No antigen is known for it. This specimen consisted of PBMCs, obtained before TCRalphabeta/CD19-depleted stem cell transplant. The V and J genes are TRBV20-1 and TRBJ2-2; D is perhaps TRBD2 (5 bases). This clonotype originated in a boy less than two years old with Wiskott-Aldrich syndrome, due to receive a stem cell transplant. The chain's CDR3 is CSARGSAPNTGELFF. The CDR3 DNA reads TGCAGTGCTAGGGGGAGCGCACCGAACACCGGGGAGCTGTTTTTT.